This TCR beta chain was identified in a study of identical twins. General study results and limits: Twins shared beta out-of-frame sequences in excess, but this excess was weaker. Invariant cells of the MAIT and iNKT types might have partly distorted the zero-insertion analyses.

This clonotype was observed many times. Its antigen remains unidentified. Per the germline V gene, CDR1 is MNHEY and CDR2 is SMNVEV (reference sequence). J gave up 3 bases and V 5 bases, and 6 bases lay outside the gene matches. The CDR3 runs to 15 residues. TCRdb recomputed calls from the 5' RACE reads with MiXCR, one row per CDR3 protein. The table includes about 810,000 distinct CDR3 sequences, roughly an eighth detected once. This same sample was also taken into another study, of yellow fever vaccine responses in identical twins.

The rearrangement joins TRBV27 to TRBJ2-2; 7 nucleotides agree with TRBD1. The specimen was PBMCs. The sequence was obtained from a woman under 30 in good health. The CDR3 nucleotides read TGTGCCAGCAGTGTCCAAGGACAGGACACCGGGGAGCTGTTTTTT. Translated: CASSVQGQDTGELFF.